This entry lists 20 T cell receptor beta chains sequenced from one sample in a study of T cell repertoires in ileal Crohn's disease. Produced via immunoSEQ multiplex PCR; TCRdb's table is partial and in-frame only. Altogether about 9,000 clones are present, around 73% being singletons, with the ten largest covering 18%. The time point was: neoterminal ileum biopsy at postoperative endoscopy, about 6 months after surgery. The sequenced material came from ileal tissue. All receptors come from an adult with Crohn's disease.

This chain joins TRBV27 and TRBJ2-7; no clear D gene. Looked up from germline, CDR1 is MNHEY and CDR2 is SMNVEV (reference sequence). V lost 2 bases to trimming and J lost 1 base, with 6 bases between them. The CDR3 is made up of 13 amino acids. This CDR3 reads CASSLTPSYEQYF. In nucleotides, the CDR3 is TGTGCCAGCAGTTTAACTCCTTCCTACGAGCAGTACTTC.

CDR3 loop: CASSLASSGGQETQYF. CDR3 in DNA: TGTGCCAGCAGCTTAGCGAGTAGCGGGGGGCAAGAGACCCAGTACTTC. The rearrangement uses TRBV7-2 and TRBJ2-5; TRBD2 agrees at 10 bases. Trimming cost V 0 bases and J 2 bases; bases outside gene matches: 3. The CDR3 extends over 16 amino acids. Germline-derived CDR1 and CDR2 are SGHTA and FQGNSA.

There are a few counts of this clone. This chain joins TRBV7-3 and TRBJ2-6; 8 bases are shared with TRBD1. Trimming removed 3 bases from V and 2 bases from J; junction bases left unmatched: 3. Germline CDR1 SGHTA, CDR2 FQGTGA. CDR3 length equals 16 residues. CDR3 sequence: CASSFQGATGANVLTF. CDR3 nucleotides: TGTGCCAGCAGCTTCCAGGGGGCAACTGGGGCCAACGTCCTGACTTTC.

Only one count was recorded for this clone. This chain joins TRBV30 and TRBJ1-5; 10 bases match TRBD1. Germline trimming cut 0 bases from V and 2 bases from J; bases unmatched to any gene: 4. CDR1 is GTSNPN and CDR2 is SVGIG in the germline V gene (reference sequence). This CDR3 is built from 16 residues. CDR3 in amino acids: CAWSVRGTGGNQPQHF. The CDR3 nucleotides are TGTGCCTGGAGTGTACGCGGGACAGGGGGCAATCAGCCCCAGCATTTT.

The chain has TRBV29-1 and TRBJ1-5; 8 bases map to TRBD1. The CDR3 totals 13 residues. Germline V gene sequence: CDR1 SQVTM, CDR2 ANQGSEA. V lost 6 bases, J lost 1 base, and 2 bases stayed unmatched. This CDR3 is CSVTGGSNQPQHF. The CDR3 DNA reads as TGCAGCGTCACAGGGGGGAGCAATCAGCCCCAGCATTTT.

This sequence joins TRBV29-1 and TRBJ2-3; 10 bases are shared with TRBD1. V was pared by 6 bases and J by 0 bases, with 3 bases of the junction left unmatched. CDR3 length: 14 residues. Germline loops: CDR1 SQVTM, CDR2 ANQGSEA. This CDR3 is CSVGDRGSTDTQYF. DNA for the CDR3: TGCAGCGTCGGGGACAGGGGTAGCACAGATACGCAGTATTTT.

The CDR3 here is CASSLTGPYEQYF. CDR3 DNA sequence: TGTGCCAGCAGTCTAACAGGGCCGTACGAGCAGTACTTC. V is TRBV6-6 and J is TRBJ2-7, with D possibly TRBD1 on 6 matching bases. CDR1 is MNHNY, CDR2 SVGAGI, per germline (reference sequence). This CDR3 comprises 13 residues. Trimming cost V 5 bases and J 4 bases, with 12 bases left between them.

The chain links TRBV6-6 to TRBJ1-2; D remains unclear. This CDR3 is built from 12 residues. Between the trimmed V and J ends, which lost 7 bases and 4 bases, there was a span of 10 bases. Germline assignment: CDR1 MNHNY and CDR2 SVGAGI (reference sequence). The CDR3: CASNPGAYGYTF. In nucleotides, the CDR3 is TGTGCCAGCAACCCGGGAGCCTATGGCTACACCTTC.

CDR3 nucleotide sequence: TGTGCCAGTACTTTAGCGATGAACACTGAAGCTTTCTTT. It yields the protein CASTLAMNTEAFF. The chain recombines TRBV19 with TRBJ1-1; D is unresolved. CDR3 length: 13 amino acids. Trimming took 7 bases from V and 0 from J, leaving 9 bases between them. In germline, CDR1 is LNHDA, CDR2 SQIVND (reference sequence).

In this sample, this clone turned up a few times. This chain uses TRBV27 with TRBJ1-4; 9 bases are a match to TRBD1. V lost 3 bases, J lost 8 bases, and 1 base stayed unmatched. This CDR3 is 13 amino acids long. Germline loops: CDR1 MNHEY, CDR2 SMNVEV (reference sequence). CDR3: CASSLTGGEKLFF. The DNA for the CDR3 is TGTGCCAGCAGTTTGACAGGGGGAGAAAAACTGTTTTTT.

This chain links TRBV5-1 with TRBJ2-7, with D perhaps matching TRBD2 (5 bases). Germline values: CDR1 SGHRS, CDR2 YFSETQ. Trimming shortened V by 5 bases and J by 4 bases, and 10 bases separated the two germline ends. This CDR3 spans 12 amino acids. The CDR3 region has the DNA TGCGCCAGCAGACTAGAGGATTACGAGCAGTACTTC. This codes for CASRLEDYEQYF.

Only one count was recorded for this clone. The rearrangement joins TRBV7-2 to TRBJ1-5; D remains unclear. V dropped 4 bases and J dropped 0 bases, with 7 bases sitting between them. Germline values: CDR1 SGHTA, CDR2 FQGNSA. The CDR3 contains 14 residues. CDR3 residues: CASSSQYSNQPQHF. As DNA, the CDR3 is TGTGCCAGCAGCTCTCAGTATAGCAATCAGCCCCAGCATTTT.

The chain carries TRBV6-5 and TRBJ1-1; possibly TRBD1 for D (5 bases). V was shortened by 8 bases and J by 0 bases, with 10 bases between the two germline ends. Germline values: CDR1 MNHEY, CDR2 SVGAGI. This CDR3 has 13 amino acids. CDR3 sequence: CASCWGMNTEAFF. The CDR3 DNA follows: TGTGCCAGCTGTTGGGGCATGAACACTGAAGCTTTCTTT.

The V call is TRBV7-9, the J call TRBJ2-2; D not resolved. Germline V gene sequence: CDR1 SEHNR, CDR2 FQNEAQ (reference sequence). Trimming took 3 bases from V and 6 from J, leaving 5 bases between them. The CDR3 has 12 residues. CDR3 coding DNA: TGTGCCAGCAGCTTTCTTTCCGGGGAGCTGTTTTTT. Amino acids: CASSFLSGELFF.

A few counts support this clone. The chain joins TRBV28 to TRBJ1-6, with 7 bases that match TRBD1. This CDR3 contains 19 residues. Germline V gene lookup returns CDR1 MDHEN and CDR2 SYDVKM. After removal of 6 bases from V and 7 bases from J, the junction contained 21 bases not matched to a gene. CDR3 nucleotides: TGTGCCAGCAGGGGAGTGACAGGGCGGAGAATGTGGAGCAATTCACCCCTCCACTTT. Its protein is CASRGVTGRRMWSNSPLHF.

V and J are TRBV6-6 and TRBJ2-7, with a possible D match to TRBD2 (6 bases). The length of the CDR3 is 11 residues. V was pared by 8 bases and J by 6 bases, with 11 bases between. The germline CDR1 and CDR2 sequences are MNHNY and SVGAGI (reference sequence). In nucleotides, the CDR3 is TGTGCCAGCCGGGGGTACCGCGAGCAGTACTTC. Encoded protein: CASRGYREQYF.

The V call is TRBV5-4, the J call TRBJ2-1, with 10 nucleotides matching TRBD2. The CDR3 is 16 residues long. Trimming cost V 6 bases and J 4 bases; bases outside gene matches: 10. In germline, CDR1 is SGHNT, CDR2 YYREEE (reference sequence). The CDR3 region has the DNA TGTGCCAGCACCAAATGGAAACTAGCGGGGTACAATGAGCAGTTCTTC. This sequence encodes CASTKWKLAGYNEQFF.

This chain joins TRBV2 and TRBJ2-1; D is possibly TRBD1 (5 bases). CDR1 and CDR2 (germline): SNHLY, FYNNEI. This CDR3 comprises 15 residues. Trimming took off 2 bases at V and 0 bases at J, with 8 bases between the two ends. The CDR3 coding sequence is TGTGCCAGCAGTGAACAGGGAATCTCCTACAATGAGCAGTTCTTC. It specifies CASSEQGISYNEQFF.

This rearrangement joins TRBV28 to TRBJ2-5; 7 nucleotides line up with TRBD2. The germline CDR1 and CDR2 sequences are MDHEN and SYDVKM. The CDR3 contains 14 residues. The ends lost 3 bases at V and 10 bases at J; junction bases unmatched: 11. DNA for the CDR3: TGTGCCAGCAGTTTTTTCCAAGGTCCGGGGGGCCAGTACTTC. This codes for CASSFFQGPGGQYF.

The CDR3 DNA reads as TGTGCCAGCAGCTTGGACCGTTCGGGGAATGAAAAACTGTTTTTT. This translates into CASSLDRSGNEKLFF. The rearrangement uses TRBV7-6 and TRBJ1-4; D not certain. Germline loops: CDR1 SGHVS, CDR2 FNYEAQ. Trimming stripped 3 bases from V and 5 bases from J, with 13 bases between. The CDR3 extends over 15 amino acids.